The 22 T cell receptor beta chains reported below all come from one sample, sequenced in a study of blood T cell repertoires in COVID-19. Here immunoSEQ multiplex PCR was the method, and the copy in TCRdb shows in-frame clones only, minus some. This repertoire shows roughly 80,000 clones, around 80% found once; its top ten account for over 5.5%. The material sequenced was peripheral blood. The receptors were gathered from a man in his sixties with active or convalescent COVID-19.

V gene TRBV6-5 combines with J gene TRBJ1-1, with TRBD1 identical over 9 bases. Trimming took 6 bases from V and 4 from J; bases not matched to a gene: 6. CDR3 length: 14 residues. Germline CDR1 reads MNHEY; CDR2 reads SVGAGI. The CDR3 DNA reads as TGTGCCAGCAGGAAGGACAGGGGAGGCACTGAAGCTTTCTTT. It codes for CASRKDRGGTEAFF.

This clone was picked up one time. The rearrangement joins TRBV7-2 to TRBJ1-1, with TRBD1 matching over 11 bases. V was pared by 5 bases and J by 11 bases, with 7 bases of the junction left unmatched. CDR3 size: 13 residues. Germline loops: CDR1 SGHTA, CDR2 FQGNSA. In DNA, the CDR3 is TGTGCCAGCAGCCTCGGGACAGGGGGTTTGGCTTTCTTT. Residues: CASSLGTGGLAFF.

This sequence joins TRBV7-2 and TRBJ2-7, with 9 bases identical to TRBD1. The germline gives CDR1 SGHTA, CDR2 FQGNSA. This CDR3 is 14 amino acids long. With V trimmed by 4 bases and J by 1 base, 2 bases remained unmatched. The CDR3 is CASSSGTGSYEQYF. The CDR3 DNA sequence: TGTGCCAGCAGCTCCGGGACAGGGTCCTACGAGCAGTACTTC.

The chain combines TRBV7-2 with TRBJ1-2; the D gene is possibly TRBD1 (5 bases). V lost 3 bases and J lost 4, with 15 bases in between. From germline, CDR1 is SGHTA and CDR2 FQGNSA. CDR3 length equals 15 residues. The CDR3 DNA reads TGTGCCAGCAGCTTCGGGTGGGGGGGAGGCTATGGCTACACCTTC. Its translation is CASSFGWGGGYGYTF.

This rearrangement joins TRBV5-8 to TRBJ2-2; 9 bases map to TRBD2. Germline V CDR1 and CDR2: SGHTS, YDEGEE. J gave up 0 bases and V 0 bases, and 0 bases lay outside the gene matches. The CDR3 has 16 residues. The CDR3: CASSLGGGANTGELFF. In nucleotides, the CDR3 is TGTGCCAGCAGCTTGGGCGGGGGGGCGAACACCGGGGAGCTGTTTTTT.

This chain links TRBV21-1 with TRBJ2-5; the D call in the table, TRBD1, was not verified against the DNA. TRBV21-1 is termed a pseudogene. The length of the CDR3 is 16 residues. CDR3 sequence (DNA): TGTGCCAGCAGCAAACCCTGGACAGGGGGGGACGAGACCCAGTACTTC. This codes for CASSKPWTGGDETQYF.

The V and J genes are TRBV9 and TRBJ2-1, with 10 nucleotides matching TRBD2. The CDR3 runs 13 residues. Germline CDR1 reads SGDLS; CDR2 reads YYNGEE. The V gene end was trimmed by 0 bases and the J gene end by 10 bases; junction bases not matched to a gene: 1. CDR3: CASSVAGLAEQFF. Here the CDR3 DNA reads TGTGCCAGCAGCGTAGCGGGACTAGCGGAGCAGTTCTTC.

This clone was recorded a few times. The chain recombines TRBV3-1 (or the pseudogene TRBV3-2) with TRBJ1-1; no reliable D call. The CDR3 runs to 15 residues. CDR1 is LGHDT, CDR2 YNNKEL, per germline (reference sequence). V lost 1 base and J lost 0, with 9 bases in between. This CDR3 reads CASSQGGRMNTEAFF. The CDR3, as DNA: TGTGCCAGCAGCCAAGGTGGCAGAATGAACACTGAAGCTTTCTTT.

CDR3 sequence (DNA): TGTGCCAGCAGCCCGACCGGGACTAGCGGGGCCACAGATACGCAGTATTTT. It is translated as CASSPTGTSGATDTQYF. The genes are TRBV7-3 and TRBJ2-3; 13 nucleotides match TRBD2. V lost 5 bases to trimming and J lost 2 bases; unmatched junction nucleotides: 7. The CDR3 runs 17 residues. CDR1 is SGHTA and CDR2 is FQGTGA in the germline V gene.

This chain connects TRBV19 to TRBJ2-7; 8 positions match TRBD1. The CDR3 runs 17 residues. V shed 7 bases and J 2 bases; nucleotides not matched to a gene: 16. Germline CDR1 reads LNHDA; CDR2 reads SQIVND (reference sequence). CDR3 loop: CASTEQGGAFIPYEQYF. CDR3 nucleotides: TGTGCCAGTACCGAACAGGGGGGAGCCTTTATTCCCTACGAGCAGTACTTC.

The rearrangement links TRBV6-5 to TRBJ1-1; TRBD1 matches at 7 bases. CDR3 length: 13 amino acids. The germline V gene encodes CDR1 MNHEY and CDR2 SVGAGI. With V trimmed by 6 bases and J by 5 bases, 6 bases remained unmatched. The CDR3 sequence: CASSRQGRTEAFF. CDR3 coding DNA: TGTGCCAGCAGCCGACAGGGTCGAACTGAAGCTTTCTTT.

This chain links TRBV7-2 with TRBJ2-2; 14 positions agree with TRBD2. The CDR3 consists of 16 residues. The germline V gene has CDR1 SGHTA and CDR2 FQGNSA. J lost 9 bases, V lost 5 bases, and 8 bases had no gene match. The CDR3 bases are TGTGCCAGCAGCCAAGGACTAGCGGGGGGTATTCGGGAGCTGTTTTTT. This gives the protein CASSQGLAGGIRELFF.

This rearrangement joins TRBV5-1 to TRBJ2-1; 12 bases are shared with TRBD2. The CDR3 runs to 18 residues. From germline, CDR1 is SGHRS and CDR2 YFSETQ. After removal of 2 bases from V and 3 bases from J, the junction contained 9 bases not matched to a gene. The DNA for the CDR3 is TGCGCCAGCAGCTTACCACGGACTAGCGGGGAGAACTACAATGAGCAGTTCTTC. Residues: CASSLPRTSGENYNEQFF.

The genes are TRBV7-2 and TRBJ1-5; D remains unclear. The CDR3 is made up of 15 amino acids. The V gene lost 1 base and the J gene lost 6 bases, with 13 bases spanning the gap. The V gene's germline CDR1 is SGHTA and CDR2 FQGNSA. The CDR3 reads CASSLEVARGQPQHF. DNA of the CDR3: TGTGCCAGCAGCTTAGAGGTAGCTCGGGGTCAGCCCCAGCATTTT.

The table lists this clone with a count of one. J is TRBJ2-5 and V is TRBV7-2; the D gene is possibly TRBD2 (5 bases). V was clipped by 3 bases and J by 2 bases, with 10 bases between them. The germline CDR1 and CDR2 sequences are SGHTA and FQGNSA. The CDR3 sequence is 14 residues long. CDR3 sequence reads: CASSFQTGQETQYF. CDR3 sequence (DNA): TGTGCCAGCAGCTTTCAAACGGGGCAAGAGACCCAGTACTTC.

This chain joins TRBV27 and TRBJ1-6; D unclear. Trimming left V 5 bases short and J 7 bases short, with 15 bases between. This CDR3 region has 15 residues. Germline V gene sequence: CDR1 MNHEY, CDR2 SMNVEV (reference sequence). The CDR3 protein is CASSPEAGGNSPLHF. The CDR3 DNA is TGTGCCAGCAGTCCAGAGGCGGGAGGGAATTCACCCCTCCACTTT.

J is TRBJ1-2 and V is TRBV9, with D unclear. The germline CDR1 and CDR2 sequences are SGDLS and YYNGEE. CDR3 length: 14 residues. V dropped 3 bases and J dropped 4 bases, with 13 bases sitting between them. The CDR3 loop is CASSAGSKAYGYTF. CDR3 DNA sequence: TGTGCCAGCAGCGCGGGGTCCAAGGCCTATGGCTACACCTTC.

The J gene is TRBJ2-2, the V gene TRBV9; D perhaps matches TRBD1 (6 bases). The CDR3 contains 16 residues. Germline V CDR1 and CDR2: SGDLS, YYNGEE. Trimming took off 2 bases at V and 0 bases at J, with 11 bases between the two ends. The CDR3 protein is CASSVLGQANTGELFF. The CDR3 DNA is TGTGCCAGCAGCGTCTTGGGACAAGCGAACACCGGGGAGCTGTTTTTT.

Here the CDR3 reads CASSVAGTGALGDNEQFF. The CDR3 DNA reads as TGTGCCAGCAGCGTGGCCGGGACAGGGGCGTTGGGGGACAATGAGCAGTTCTTC. This chain connects TRBV9 to TRBJ2-1; 10 bases are a match to TRBD1. V was clipped by 2 bases and J by 5 bases; unmatched bases: 13. Germline CDR1 and CDR2: SGDLS and YYNGEE. The CDR3 runs 18 residues.

This clone was recorded a few times. The rearrangement joins TRBV14 to TRBJ1-1; D may be TRBD1 (6 bases). Germline assignment: CDR1 SGHDN and CDR2 FVKESK. CDR3 size: 15 residues. Trimming took 4 bases from V and 4 from J, leaving 16 bases between them. The CDR3: CASSPTRGFGTEAFF. The DNA for the CDR3 is TGTGCCAGCAGCCCCACGAGGGGGTTCGGCACTGAAGCTTTCTTT.

The rearrangement joins TRBV10-3 to TRBJ2-5; the D is unclear. The CDR3 is 15 residues long. With 3 bases removed from V and 2 bases from J, the gap between germline ends came to 13 bases. Germline V lookup: CDR1 ENHRY, CDR2 SYGVKD. The CDR3 nucleotides read TGTGCCATCAGTGATTACCAGACTGATCAAGAGACCCAGTACTTC. It yields the protein CAISDYQTDQETQYF.

The chain couples TRBV19 to TRBJ2-5, with 7 bases matching TRBD1. J gave up 5 bases and V 3 bases, and 12 bases lay outside the gene matches. Germline CDR1 and CDR2: LNHDA and SQIVND (reference sequence). This CDR3 has 16 residues. CDR3 DNA sequence: TGTGCCAGTAGTATCAGGTTCCCAGGGGGTACGGAGACCCAGTACTTC. Translating it yields CASSIRFPGGTETQYF.